Listed below are T cell receptor beta chains from one sample, sequenced in a study of cytomegalovirus exposure and HLA in healthy donors. TCRdb's copy holds only in-frame clones and misses some; the assay was immunoSEQ multiplex PCR. Among some 76,000 clones listed, roughly 83% were seen once. The sequencing sample was made of PBMCs. The source of these receptors is a woman in her forties or fifties in good health and CMV-seronegative. CDR3s include the opening cysteine and the closing phenylalanine or tryptophan. The D gene is left open where the match is weak. Clone size is given for some rows only: seen once, a few or many times, or a class if the clone is expanded.

clone_size d_call j_call v_call cdr3_nt cdr3_aa
- - TRBJ2-2 TRBV7-3 TGTGCCAGCAGCGAGGGCATTGGGACCGGGGAGCTGTTTTTT CASSEGIGTGELFF
- - TRBJ1-2 TRBV18 TGTGCCAGCTCACCAGACTCTAACTATGGCTACACCTTC CASSPDSNYGYTF
once - TRBJ1-2 TRBV19 TGTGCCAGTAGTATTAGGGAGGGGATAGACTATGGCTACACCTTC CASSIREGIDYGYTF
- TRBD2 TRBJ2-1 TRBV4-3 TGCGCCAGCAGCCTTAGTCGGGGGACTAGGATCAATGAGCAGTTCTTC CASSLSRGTRINEQFF
- TRBD2 TRBJ2-1 TRBV5-1 TGCGCCAGCAGCTTGGGAAGTAGCGGGAAGTTCTCCTACAATGAGCAGTTCTTC CASSLGSSGKFSYNEQFF
- TRBD2 TRBJ2-7 TRBV28 TGTGCCAGCAGTTCCCAGAGCGGGACGGGTGAGCAGTACTTC CASSSQSGTGEQYF
- - TRBJ2-4 TRBV7-2 TGTGCCAGCAGCTTGGGGGGGGCCTATACCAAAAACATTCAGTACTTC CASSLGGAYTKNIQYF
- - TRBJ1-5 TRBV29-1 TGCAGCGTTGAGGGGGGAGGCGGCCAGCCCCAGCATTTT CSVEGGGGQPQHF
- TRBD1 TRBJ1-6 TRBV18 TGTGCCAGCTCGATGGGACAGGGTCCATCCTCCCTCCACTTT CASSMGQGPSSLHF
- - TRBJ1-1 TRBV18 TGTGCCAGCTCACTCTTGAACACTGAAGCTTTCTTT CASSLLNTEAFF
- - TRBJ1-2 TRBV6-5 TGTGCCAGCAGTTACTCCTACAGGGAAGGCTATGGCTACACCTTC CASSYSYREGYGYTF
- TRBD1 TRBJ2-7 TRBV27 TGTGCCAGCAGTTTATCGGGGCAGGGGGCGCATCCCCCCTCGTACGAGCAGTACTTC CASSLSGQGAHPPSYEQYF
- - TRBJ2-2 TRBV5-1 TGCGCCAGCTCGAGGGCTAGCGTCGACACCGGGGAGCTGTTTTTT CASSRASVDTGELFF
- TRBD1 TRBJ2-7 TRBV28 TGTGCCACCGCCAACCGGGACAGATGGTACGAGCAGTACTTC CATANRDRWYEQYF
- TRBD2 TRBJ2-1 TRBV6-1 TGTGCCAGCAGTGAAGGAGGAAGCGGGAGCTCCTACAATGAGCAGTTCTTC CASSEGGSGSSYNEQFF
- - TRBJ2-3 TRBV11-2 TGTGCCAGCAGCGGTAGCGCGAAATACACAGATACGCAGTATTTT CASSGSAKYTDTQYF
- TRBD2 TRBJ2-1 TRBV18 TGTGCCAGCTCACCACCACCGGGACTAGCGGGATACAATGAGCAGTTCTTC CASSPPPGLAGYNEQFF
- TRBD2 TRBJ2-7 TRBV27 TGTGCCAGCAGTTACTCAACTAGCGGGAGCGCGTACGAGCAGTACTTC CASSYSTSGSAYEQYF
- - TRBJ2-2 TRBV27 TGTGCCAGCAGTCTACAGGGTCCCGGGGAGCTGTTTTTT CASSLQGPGELFF
- TRBD1 TRBJ1-2 TRBV18 TGTGCCAGCTCACCCCCCGGACAGGGAGCCTATGGCTACACCTTC CASSPPGQGAYGYTF
- TRBD1 TRBJ1-1 TRBV7-9 TGTGCCAGCAGCACAACAGGGGGCCTTGACACTGAAGCTTTCTTT CASSTTGGLDTEAFF
- - TRBJ2-3 TRBV30 TGTGCCTGGAGTGTACTTGTGAACACAGATACGCAGTATTTT CAWSVLVNTDTQYF
- - TRBJ2-3 TRBV5-1 TGCGCCAGCAGCTTGGGACAGCAAACAGATACGCAGTATTTT CASSLGQQTDTQYF
- TRBD2 TRBJ2-6 TRBV5-1 TGCGCCAGCAGCTTTAGCGGGAGTGCGTCTGGGGCCAACGTCCTGACTTTC CASSFSGSASGANVLTF
- - TRBJ1-1 TRBV4-3 TGCGCCAGCAGCCAAGGGGCAGGGGCCACTGAAGCTTTCTTT CASSQGAGATEAFF
- - TRBJ1-2 TRBV5-1 TGCGCCAGCAGCCCCGCGACTTTTGACTATGGCTACACCTTC CASSPATFDYGYTF
- TRBD1 TRBJ2-1 TRBV4-1 TGCGCCAGCAGCCAAGTACAGGGGGCGCGTAGCAATGAGCAGTTCTTC CASSQVQGARSNEQFF
- - TRBJ1-5 TRBV4-2 TGTGCCAGCAGCAATGTGGACTCCTATCAGCCCCAGCATTTT CASSNVDSYQPQHF
- TRBD2 TRBJ2-1 TRBV5-4 TGTGCCAGCAGCTCGACTAGCAATAATGAGCAGTTCTTC CASSSTSNNEQFF
- - TRBJ1-5 TRBV10-3 TGTGCCATCAGTTCAGGGGATCAGCCCCAGCATTTT CAISSGDQPQHF
- - TRBJ1-5 TRBV6-5 TGTGCCAGCAGCACAGGGAAAAGGGATCAGCCCCAGCATTTT CASSTGKRDQPQHF
- - TRBJ1-2 TRBV4-3 TGCGCCAGCAGCCAAGTAGAGGTACCAGGGTATGGCTACACCTTC CASSQVEVPGYGYTF
- TRBD2 TRBJ2-1 TRBV4-2 TGTGCCAGCAGCCAAGATCTAGCGGGGAGTTACAATGAGCAGTTCTTC CASSQDLAGSYNEQFF
- TRBD1 TRBJ1-1 TRBV6-5 TGTGCCAGCAGTTACCAACAGGGGAGCACTGAAGCTTTCTTT CASSYQQGSTEAFF
- - TRBJ2-1 TRBV19 TGTGCCAGTGGTCTCGGGGTTGGGAATGAGCAGTTCTTC CASGLGVGNEQFF
- - TRBJ2-5 TRBV28 TGTGCCAGCAGTTTAAGGGGGGAGGGCCGGAGGGAGACCCAGTACTTC CASSLRGEGRRETQYF
- - TRBJ1-1 TRBV7-5 TGTGCCAGAAGCTCGACAGGGATGCTCGGGAACACTGAAGCTTTCTTT CARSSTGMLGNTEAFF
once - TRBJ1-2 TRBV7-9 TGTGCCAGCAGCTTAGCCGCGGATGGCTACACCTTC CASSLAADGYTF
- TRBD2 TRBJ2-1 TRBV5-1 TGCGCCAGCAGCACGGGACTAGCGGGAGTCTATGAGCAGTTCTTC CASSTGLAGVYEQFF
- TRBD1 TRBJ1-2 TRBV9 TGTGCCAGCAGCGTTACGGCAGGGGGCGACTATGGCTACACCTTC CASSVTAGGDYGYTF
- TRBD1 TRBJ2-1 TRBV6-5 TGTGCCAGCAGTTACACCGGGACAGGGAGGTATGAGCAGTTCTTC CASSYTGTGRYEQFF
once - TRBJ1-6 TRBV14 TGTGCCAGCAGCCAAGATCGGGGGACCTATAATTCACCCCTCCACTTT CASSQDRGTYNSPLHF
- TRBD1 TRBJ1-2 TRBV28 TGTGCCAGCAGCGAAGGACAGGGTGGCTATGGCTACACCTTC CASSEGQGGYGYTF
- - TRBJ2-2 TRBV6-5 TGTGCCAGCAGTTACTCGCCCAGGGGGAACACCGGGGAGCTGTTTTTT CASSYSPRGNTGELFF
- - TRBJ2-7 TRBV2 TGTGCCAGCAGACTAGAAGGCGAGCAGTACTTC CASRLEGEQYF